The 13 T cell receptor beta chains presented below share a single source sample, sequenced in a study of identical twins. TCRdb ran MiXCR on the 5' RACE reads and lists one entry per CDR3 protein. Of 400,000 to 550,000 distinct CDR3 sequences in the sample, 20% to 30% are singletons; the top ten hold roughly 2.8%. This sample was shared with a second study, whose subject was T cells expressing NK-cell markers.

Sequencing was carried out using CD4+ T cells sorted from blood. Every receptor here comes from a woman younger than 30 in good health.

This clonotype was detected a few times. V is TRBV20-1 and J is TRBJ1-4; 9 bases agree with TRBD1. The trim removed 1 base at V and 7 bases at J, leaving 10 bases unmatched. Germline V gene sequence: CDR1 DFQATT, CDR2 SNEGSKA (reference sequence). The CDR3 runs to 16 residues. CDR3 loop: CSARVIQGARSEKLFF. CDR3 nucleotides: TGCAGTGCTAGAGTGATACAGGGGGCCCGGAGTGAAAAACTGTTTTTT.

This clonotype turned up a few times. This chain connects TRBV3-1 to TRBJ2-5; D uncertain. The CDR3 is 13 amino acids. V dropped 0 bases and J dropped 7 bases, with 9 bases sitting between them. Germline assignment: CDR1 LGHDT and CDR2 YNNKEL (reference sequence). The CDR3 reads CASSQEGLGTQYF. In DNA, the CDR3 is TGTGCCAGCAGCCAAGAAGGCCTGGGGACCCAGTACTTC.

The CDR3 bases are TGCGCCAGCAGCTTGGAGGTATGGGGAAATGAGCAGTTCTTC. Its protein is CASSLEVWGNEQFF. The genes are TRBV5-1 and TRBJ2-1; D gene ambiguous. The CDR3 extends over 14 amino acids. Germline assignment: CDR1 SGHRS and CDR2 YFSETQ. Trimming removed 0 bases at V and 7 bases at J, with 11 bases between.

This clonotype was observed a handful of times. The chain joins TRBV12-3 or TRBV12-4 to TRBJ2-2; 13 nucleotides align to TRBD2. The CDR3 covers 20 residues. With V trimmed by 3 bases and J by 5 bases, 15 bases remained unmatched. The CDR3 loop reads CASSLPALLAGGPRTGELFF. The CDR3 DNA reads TGTGCCAGCAGTTTGCCCGCTTTACTAGCGGGGGGGCCTCGTACCGGGGAGCTGTTTTTT.

This clonotype has only one observation. The chain couples TRBV19 to TRBJ2-5; D unresolved. CDR3 length: 12 amino acids. The germline V gene has CDR1 LNHDA and CDR2 SQIVND (reference sequence). V lost 6 bases and J 5 bases, leaving 10 bases between the germline ends. The CDR3, as DNA: TGTGCCAGTAGCCGGTGGTTGGAGACCCAGTACTTC. Translated, it gives CASSRWLETQYF.

The chain carries TRBV7-3 and TRBJ1-6; perhaps TRBD1 as D (5 bases). This CDR3 spans 14 amino acids. Germline V gives CDR1 SGHTA, CDR2 FQGTGA. Trimming removed 5 bases from V and 9 bases from J, with 14 bases in between. The CDR3: CASSQGDLGSPLHF. The CDR3 nucleotides are TGTGCCAGCAGCCAAGGGGATTTGGGTTCACCCCTCCACTTT.

In regard to this clonotype: The junction does not match germline at one end; this may be a read error. J is TRBJ2-2 and V is TRBV24-1; D possibly matches TRBD1 or TRBD2 (7 bases each). CDR1 is KGHDR, CDR2 SFDVKD, per germline. This CDR3 region has 13 residues. In DNA form, the CDR3 reads TGCGCTTCAGGGGGAGGGGACACCGGGGAGCTGTTTTTT. Residues: CASGGGDTGELFF.

Of note for this clonotype: Germline is not matched at one junction end, which may reflect a read error. This rearrangement joins TRBV12-3 or TRBV12-4 to TRBJ2-1; 9 bases match TRBD2. The CDR3 sequence is 15 residues long. The CDR3 spells CASRLAGAGYNEQFF. The CDR3 coding sequence is TGTGCCAGCAGGTTAGCGGGAGCGGGATACAATGAGCAGTTCTTC.

The chain links TRBV6-2 or TRBV6-3 to TRBJ2-7; 10 nucleotides align to TRBD2. This CDR3 has 16 amino acids. Germline V gene lookup returns CDR1 MNHEY and CDR2 SVGEGT. Germline trimming cut 4 bases from V and 1 base from J; bases unmatched to any gene: 7. The CDR3 DNA is TGTGCCAGCAGTTTCCCCGCTAGCGGGAGATCCTACGAGCAGTACTTC. Translating gives CASSFPASGRSYEQYF.

The V gene is TRBV19, the J gene TRBJ2-7; D might be TRBD1 (6 bases). CDR1 is LNHDA, CDR2 SQIVND, per germline (reference sequence). Trimming left V 3 bases short and J 2 bases short, with 8 bases between. This CDR3 is 13 amino acids long. The CDR3 loop is CASSMGAPYEQYF. The CDR3 nucleotides are TGTGCCAGTAGTATGGGGGCACCCTACGAGCAGTACTTC.

DNA for the CDR3: TGCGCCAGCAGTTTCGCCGCATCCGTAAGCTCTGGGGCCAACGTCCTGACTTTC. This translates into CASSFAASVSSGANVLTF. V and J are TRBV5-1 and TRBJ2-6; D gene uncertain. The length of the CDR3 is 18 residues. CDR1 SGHRS and CDR2 YFSETQ come from the germline V gene. V was shortened by 5 bases and J by 0 bases, with 18 bases between the two germline ends.

The chain uses TRBV2 and TRBJ2-3, with no clear D. Trimming left V 5 bases short and J 6 bases short, with 12 bases between. This CDR3 contains 13 residues. Germline V gene data show CDR1 as SNHLY and CDR2 as FYNNEI. Here the CDR3 reads CASSRPLSDTQYF. The CDR3 coding sequence is TGTGCCAGCAGTAGACCCCTTTCGGATACGCAGTATTTT.

The CDR3 DNA sequence: TGTGCCAGCAGTTCGGACAGGTTAACCCAAGAGACCCAGTACTTC. It yields the protein CASSSDRLTQETQYF. The V gene is TRBV6-5, the J gene TRBJ2-5; 7 bases map to TRBD1. CDR1 and CDR2 from the germline V gene are MNHEY and SVGAGI. The CDR3 covers 15 residues. J gave up 1 base and V 4 bases, and 6 bases lay outside the gene matches.